This TCR beta chain was identified during a study of glioma-infiltrating T cells after dendritic cell vaccination (dated by TCRdb to 2016 to 2017). For the wider study: Of the roughly 15 glioblastoma patients in the cohort, all drawn from Phase I and II dendritic cell vaccination trials, 9 were newly diagnosed and 6 had recurrent disease. Each patient got three intradermal injections of the dendritic cell vaccine, spaced at biweekly intervals, in the arm below the axilla. In glioblastoma patients vaccinated with dendritic cells, deep sequencing of TCR beta CDR3 regions served to measure tumor-infiltrating lymphocyte content and to compare repertoires between tumor and blood. The vaccine was prepared from monocyte-derived dendritic cells that were cultured for roughly 7 days with IL-4 and GM-CSF and then pulsed overnight with autologous tumor lysate. Survival after dendritic cell vaccination was correlated with TCR sequencing metrics, including TIL content and tumor-blood repertoire overlap. Between 2003 and 2012, patients were given autologous tumor lysate-pulsed dendritic cell vaccination.

Selection of patients required sufficient residual fresh-frozen tumor tissue and over two years of available survival data. An isocitrate dehydrogenase mutation was not carried by any of the glioblastoma patients, although molecular status was otherwise variable. PBMC collection took place before vaccination, two weeks after the third vaccination, and at tumor progression if progression occurred. The Qiagen DNeasy Blood extraction Kit was used to extract genomic DNA. Points on this clone: Its binding antigen is unknown. No base quality information exists; no much larger clone differs at one position.

The immunoSEQ assay amplified TCRB CDR3 regions from approximately 1.8 micrograms of genomic DNA, or from all available DNA when less than that amount was available. Multiplex PCR used 60 forward primers for TCR V beta segments and 13 reverse primers for J beta segments. To estimate the number of reads per starting template, synthetic control templates were added to each sample at limiting dilution. The Illumina HiSeq System generated sequencing reads of 87 bp. In the original analysis: PCR and sequencing errors were removed by a nearest neighbor algorithm that merged closely related sequences. TCR overlap was measured as the percentage of unique tumor TCR beta sequences that were also present in the peripheral blood of the same patient. TCRdb's version of the immuneACCESS table is confined to in-frame rearrangements and falls short of the full clone set. An unresolved V gene accounts for under half of the shortfall where checked; the remainder is of unknown origin. V and J calls and clone size are as listed in that table; D and trimming were resolved from the DNA. Across this sample there are about 67,000 clones, with 81% seen only once. The top ten hold roughly 8.2% of the sample.

Trimming removed 4 bases from V and 5 bases from J, leaving 11 bases between the germline ends. Per the germline V gene (reference sequence), SGHKS is the CDR1 and YYEKEE is the CDR2. The CDR3, from cysteine to phenylalanine, totals 13 residues. Only the CDR3 DNA stays, 39 bases, in frame from base 1. Study-level results and caveats: No direct relationship between TCR clonality and survival was found, suggesting that a diverse polyclonal response may matter. The three-group TCR overlap response model was described as speculative and requiring prospective validation. The cohort was small and heterogeneous, only a few patients had full blood and tumor sets, and even fewer had initial-recurrent tumor pairs. Longer time to progression and overall survival after dendritic cell vaccination were predicted by higher estimated pretreatment TIL content.

The V and J genes are TRBV5-5 and TRBJ2-3, with a weak D call of TRBD1 (6 bases match). The sequenced sample was blood, obtained before dendritic cell vaccination. The TCR originated in a human donor with glioblastoma. The CDR3: CASSIIQGDTQYF. The nucleotides read TGTGCCAGCAGCATTATACAGGGAGATACGCAGTATTTT.